The 14 T cell receptor beta chains below were found in one sample sequenced in a study of PD-1 blockade in classical Hodgkin lymphoma. Time point of the sample: newly diagnosed, previously untreated cHL patient sample. Using immunoSEQ multiplex PCR, the repertoire was profiled, and TCRdb retains in-frame clones only, with some absent. The sample lists roughly 70,000 clones; nearly 95% were seen once. Material for sequencing was peripheral blood mononuclear cells (PBMCs). These receptors were obtained from a human donor with classical Hodgkin lymphoma.

The chain combines TRBV19 with TRBJ2-1; 10 bases line up with TRBD1. This CDR3 is built from 15 residues. Looked up from germline, CDR1 is LNHDA and CDR2 is SQIVND (reference sequence). J lost 9 bases, V lost 3 bases, and 8 bases had no gene match. The CDR3 sequence: CASSIRQGAKGEQFF. In nucleotides, the CDR3 is TGTGCCAGTAGTATTCGACAGGGGGCGAAGGGTGAGCAGTTCTTC.

The V and J genes are TRBV9 and TRBJ2-5; D is possibly TRBD2 (6 bases). This CDR3 comprises 15 residues. V was shortened by 3 bases and J by 4 bases, with 16 bases between the two germline ends. Germline V CDR1 and CDR2: SGDLS, YYNGEE. CDR3 sequence reads: CASSASGGIGETQYF. The DNA of the CDR3 is TGTGCCAGCAGCGCCTCTGGCGGGATTGGAGAGACCCAGTACTTC.

The rearrangement uses TRBV18 and TRBJ1-3; D call uncertain. Per the germline V gene, CDR1 is KGHSH and CDR2 is LQKENI. The V end lost 3 bases, the J end lost 2 bases, and 14 bases lay between the germline ends. The CDR3 runs 16 residues. CDR3 loop: CASSPQDLGAGNTIYF. CDR3 DNA sequence: TGTGCCAGCTCACCCCAGGACCTCGGGGCTGGAAACACCATATATTTT.

The V call is TRBV6-1, the J call TRBJ1-2, with 11 bases identical to TRBD1. CDR3 length: 15 residues. Germline V gene sequence: CDR1 MNHNS, CDR2 SASEGT. The junction had 7 bases not matched to a gene; V was cut back by 5 bases and J by 5 bases. This CDR3 reads CASSLGQGVWYGYTF. CDR3 DNA sequence: TGTGCCAGCAGTCTGGGACAGGGGGTTTGGTATGGCTACACCTTC.

The chain combines TRBV10-3 with TRBJ1-2; D is possibly TRBD1 (6 bases). Trimming removed 10 bases from V and 8 bases from J, with 26 bases in between. The CDR3 covers 15 residues. Germline-derived CDR1 and CDR2 are ENHRY and SYGVKD. The CDR3 DNA reads as TGTGCCACGATGGGAGCCAGGGGACCAAAGGGGGGCTACACCTTC. It translates to CATMGARGPKGGYTF.

This clone was seen once. The chain joins TRBV7-2 to TRBJ2-4; TRBD1 matches 11 bases. The CDR3 is 16 amino acids. Germline V CDR1 and CDR2: SGHTA, FQGNSA. The trim removed 1 base at V and 6 bases at J, leaving 5 bases unmatched. CDR3 residues: CASSLGTGGRGNIQYF. For the CDR3, the DNA is TGTGCCAGCAGCTTAGGGACAGGGGGCCGAGGAAACATTCAGTACTTC. Filled out from reference TRBV7-2 and TRBJ2-4, the complete variable domain reads GAGVSQSPSNKVTEKGKDVELRCDPISGHTALYWYRQSLGQGLEFLIYFQGNSAPDKSGLPSDRFSAERTGGSVSTLTIQRTQQEDSAVYLCASSLGTGGRGNIQYFGAGTRLSVL.

V and J are TRBV28 and TRBJ2-3; D remains unclear. V was clipped by 6 bases and J by 14 bases, with 18 bases between them. CDR1 and CDR2 (germline): MDHEN, SYDVKM. This CDR3 comprises 12 residues. The CDR3 nucleotides are TGTGCCAGCAGACTCGGCAGTGATCTTCCGTATTTT. The encoded protein is CASRLGSDLPYF.

The chain carries TRBV5-8 and TRBJ2-7; 8 bases match TRBD1. Losses at the gene ends were 4 bases for V and 3 bases for J; bases not matched to a gene: 9. In germline, CDR1 is SGHTS, CDR2 YDEGEE. CDR3 length: 15 residues. The CDR3 loop reads CASSPPGGAVYEQYF. CDR3 DNA: TGTGCCAGCAGCCCCCCAGGGGGCGCAGTCTACGAGCAGTACTTC.

CDR3 sequence (DNA): TGTGCCAGTACTCCTACCACCAGGGAGAACACTGAAGCTTTCTTT. This encodes CASTPTTRENTEAFF. The gene calls are TRBV19 and TRBJ1-1, with D possibly TRBD1 on 5 matching bases. Germline V gives CDR1 LNHDA, CDR2 SQIVND (reference sequence). V was cut by 7 bases and J by 1 base, with 16 bases left in between. The CDR3 spans 15 residues.

The chain recombines TRBV6-5 with TRBJ2-7; unclear D gene. In germline, CDR1 is MNHEY, CDR2 SVGAGI. Trimming shortened V by 2 bases and J by 5 bases, and 13 bases separated the two germline ends. The CDR3 extends over 14 amino acids. CDR3 in DNA: TGTGCCAGCAGTTACAGTCCGATCCGCGACGAGCAGTACTTC. It yields the protein CASSYSPIRDEQYF.

V usage is TRBV30 and J usage is TRBJ1-2; 8 positions agree with TRBD1. Trimming removed 5 bases from V and 4 bases from J; junction bases left unmatched: 6. The CDR3 length is 13 residues. Germline V gene data show CDR1 as GTSNPN and CDR2 as SVGIG (reference sequence). In nucleotides, the CDR3 is TGTGCCTGGGGGACAGGAAGAACCTATGGCTACACCTTC. It specifies CAWGTGRTYGYTF.

V and J are TRBV5-1 and TRBJ2-2; 9 nucleotides line up with TRBD1. J was trimmed by 2 bases and V by 0 bases; bases with no gene match: 5. Germline CDR1 is SGHRS and CDR2 is YFSETQ. The CDR3 contains 17 residues. The CDR3 nucleotides read TGCGCCAGCAGCTTGGCCGGGGGACAGGGAAACACCGGGGAGCTGTTTTTT. This sequence encodes CASSLAGGQGNTGELFF. Full variable domain (outside the CDR3, taken from reference TRBV5-1 and TRBJ2-2): KAGVTQTPRYLIKTRGQQVTLSCSPISGHRSVSWYQQTPGQGLQFLFEYFSETQRNKGNFPGRFSGRQFSNSRSEMNVSTLELGDSALYLCASSLAGGQGNTGELFFGEGSRLTVL.

The chain joins TRBV7-9 to TRBJ2-6; D unresolved. V lost 1 base to trimming and J lost 1 base, with 8 bases between them. This CDR3 is built from 16 residues. Germline assignment: CDR1 SEHNR and CDR2 FQNEAQ (reference sequence). The CDR3 DNA is TGTGCCAGCAGCTTAGGTTTCGTTTCTGGGGCCAACGTCCTGACTTTC. This codes for CASSLGFVSGANVLTF.

V gene TRBV10-1 combines with J gene TRBJ2-5, with 9 bases identical to TRBD2. The length of the CDR3 is 16 residues. CDR1 and CDR2 from the germline V gene are WNHNN and SYGVQD (reference sequence). With V trimmed by 0 bases and J by 1 base, 3 bases remained unmatched. CDR3 DNA: TGCGCCAGCAGTGAGTCGCCAGCGGGGGGCCAAGAGACCCAGTACTTC. It codes for CASSESPAGGQETQYF.